This T cell receptor (beta chain) was captured by sequencing in a study of CD8+ T cells in alopecia areata. In the study overall: Percentage of affected scalp area was the basis on which treated patients' severity was scored. Study-wide findings and caveats: Scalp data also include sequences from resident alphabeta T cells of normal skin.

Once RNA had been extracted, it was reverse transcribed into cDNA to act as the sequencing template. Assay used: immunoSEQ multiplex PCR; TCRdb lists only in-frame clones, some missing. The sample contains fewer than 200,000 clones, less than 75% of which appear only once. The treatment is: oral pan-JAK inhibitor, 5-10 mg twice daily. For this clone: Its antigen remains unidentified.

The CDR3 runs 17 residues. Germline CDR1 reads KGHSH; CDR2 reads LQKENI. The junction had 14 bases not matched to a gene; V was cut back by 3 bases and J by 9 bases. The sequence derives from a human donor with alopecia areata. This sample comprised CD4+ T cells sorted from blood, obtained at roughly week 58, from a patient treated with tofacitinib. V and J are TRBV18 and TRBJ1-6, with 7 bases matching TRBD1. CDR3 loop: CASSPVRQGASSSPLHF. CDR3 sequence (DNA): TGTGCCAGCTCACCCGTAAGACAGGGCGCTTCCAGTTCACCCCTCCACTTT.